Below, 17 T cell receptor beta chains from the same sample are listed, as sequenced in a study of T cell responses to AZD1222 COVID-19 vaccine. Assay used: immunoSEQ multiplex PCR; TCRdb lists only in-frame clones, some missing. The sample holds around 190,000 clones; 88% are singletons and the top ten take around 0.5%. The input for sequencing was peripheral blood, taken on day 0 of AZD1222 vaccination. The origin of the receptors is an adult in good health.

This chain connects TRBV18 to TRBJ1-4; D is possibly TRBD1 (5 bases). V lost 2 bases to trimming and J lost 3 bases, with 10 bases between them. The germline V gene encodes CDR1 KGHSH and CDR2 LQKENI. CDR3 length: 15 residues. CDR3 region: CASSPSGEPNEKLFF. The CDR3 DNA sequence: TGTGCCAGCTCACCATCGGGGGAACCTAATGAAAAACTGTTTTTT.

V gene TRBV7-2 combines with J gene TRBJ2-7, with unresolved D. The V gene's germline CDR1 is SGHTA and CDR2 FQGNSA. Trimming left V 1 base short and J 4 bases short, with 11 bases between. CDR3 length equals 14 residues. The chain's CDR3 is CASSLELVGYEQYF. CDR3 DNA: TGTGCCAGCAGCTTAGAATTGGTAGGGTACGAGCAGTACTTC. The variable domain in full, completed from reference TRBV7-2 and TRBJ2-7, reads GAGVSQSPSNKVTEKGKDVELRCDPISGHTALYWYRQSLGQGLEFLIYFQGNSAPDKSGLPSDRFSAERTGGSVSTLTIQRTQQEDSAVYLCASSLELVGYEQYFGPGTRLTVT.

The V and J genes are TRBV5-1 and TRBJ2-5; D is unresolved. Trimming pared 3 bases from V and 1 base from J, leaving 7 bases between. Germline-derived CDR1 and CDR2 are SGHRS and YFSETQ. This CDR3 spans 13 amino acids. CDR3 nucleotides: TGCGCCAGCAGCTGGCAGGCCCAAGAGACCCAGTACTTC. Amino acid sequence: CASSWQAQETQYF.

The CDR3 loop reads CASSLAGLPYGYTF. The CDR3 DNA follows: TGTGCCAGCAGCTTGGCGGGCCTGCCCTATGGCTACACCTTC. The rearrangement uses TRBV5-6 and TRBJ1-2; no clear D. There are 14 residues in the CDR3. Germline values: CDR1 SGHDT, CDR2 YYEEEE. The V end was cut by 0 bases, the J end by 4 bases, with 10 bases between. The full variable domain, in which reference TRBV5-6 and TRBJ1-2 provide the parts outside the CDR3, is DAGVTQSPTHLIKTRGQQVTLRCSPKSGHDTVSWYQQALGQGPQFIFQYYEEEERQRGNFPDRFSGHQFPNYSSELNVNALLLGDSALYLCASSLAGLPYGYTFGSGTRLTVV.

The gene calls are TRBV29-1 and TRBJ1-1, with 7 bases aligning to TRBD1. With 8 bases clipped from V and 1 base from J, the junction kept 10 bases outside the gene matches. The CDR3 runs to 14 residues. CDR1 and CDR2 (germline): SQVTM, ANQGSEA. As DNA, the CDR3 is TGCAGCACCCGGACAGGTTCGGGGAACACTGAAGCTTTCTTT. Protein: CSTRTGSGNTEAFF. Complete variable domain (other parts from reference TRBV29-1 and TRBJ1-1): SAVISQKPSRDICQRGTSLTIQCQVDSQVTMMFWYRQQPGQSLTLIATANQGSEATYESGFVIDKFPISRPNLTFSTLTVSNMSPEDSSIYLCSTRTGSGNTEAFFGQGTRLTVV.

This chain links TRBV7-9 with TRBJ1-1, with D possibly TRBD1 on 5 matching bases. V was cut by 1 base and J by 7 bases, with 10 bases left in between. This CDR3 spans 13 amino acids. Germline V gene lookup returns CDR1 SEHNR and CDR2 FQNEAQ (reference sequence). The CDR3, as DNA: TGTGCCAGCAGCTTAGGACAGCAAGATGAAGCTTTCTTT. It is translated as CASSLGQQDEAFF.

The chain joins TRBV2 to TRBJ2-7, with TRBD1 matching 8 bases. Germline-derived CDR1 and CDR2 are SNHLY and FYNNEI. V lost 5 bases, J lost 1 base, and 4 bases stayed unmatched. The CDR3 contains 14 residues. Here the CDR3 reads CASSSRDRSYEQYF. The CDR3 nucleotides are TGTGCCAGCAGTTCCAGGGACAGGTCCTACGAGCAGTACTTC.

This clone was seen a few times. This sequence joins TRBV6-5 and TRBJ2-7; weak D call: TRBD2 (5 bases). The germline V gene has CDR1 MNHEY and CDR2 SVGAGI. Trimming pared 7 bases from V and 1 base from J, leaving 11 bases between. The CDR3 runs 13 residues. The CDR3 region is CASTRTSSYEQYF. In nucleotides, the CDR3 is TGTGCCAGCACCCGGACTTCTTCCTACGAGCAGTACTTC.

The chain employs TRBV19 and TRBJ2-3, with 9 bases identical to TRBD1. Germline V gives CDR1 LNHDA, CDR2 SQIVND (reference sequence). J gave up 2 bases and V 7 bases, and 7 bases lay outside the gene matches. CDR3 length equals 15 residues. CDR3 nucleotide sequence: TGTGCCAGTACCCCGCGGGACAGGGCCACAGATACGCAGTATTTT. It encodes CASTPRDRATDTQYF.

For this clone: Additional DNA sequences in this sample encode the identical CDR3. This CDR3 reads CASSLFRGSNQPQHF. In DNA form, the CDR3 reads TGTGCCAGCAGTTTGTTCCGGGGTAGCAATCAGCCCCAGCATTTT. The V gene is TRBV28, the J gene TRBJ1-5; D gene unclear. Trimming stripped 3 bases from V and 0 bases from J, with 9 bases between. Germline values: CDR1 MDHEN, CDR2 SYDVKM. The CDR3 is 15 amino acids.

The CDR3 DNA sequence: TGTGCCAGCTCCGTGTCTTCTAACTATGGCTACACCTTC. Residues: CASSVSSNYGYTF. The rearrangement joins TRBV2 to TRBJ1-2; D uncertain. The CDR3 sequence is 13 residues long. From germline, CDR1 is SNHLY and CDR2 FYNNEI. Deletions cut 8 bases from V and 0 bases from J, with 10 bases between.

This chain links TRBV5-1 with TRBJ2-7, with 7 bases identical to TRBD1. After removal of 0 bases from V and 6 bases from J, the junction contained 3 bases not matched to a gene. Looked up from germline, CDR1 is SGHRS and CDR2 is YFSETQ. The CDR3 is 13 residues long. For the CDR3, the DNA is TGCGCCAGCAGCTTGGAGACAGGGCCCGAGCAGTACTTC. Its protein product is CASSLETGPEQYF.

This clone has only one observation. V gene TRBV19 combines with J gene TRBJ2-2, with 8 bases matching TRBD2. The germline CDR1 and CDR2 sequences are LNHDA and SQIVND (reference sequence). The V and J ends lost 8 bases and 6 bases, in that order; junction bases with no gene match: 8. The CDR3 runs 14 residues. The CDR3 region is CASGTSGSSGELFF. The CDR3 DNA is TGTGCCAGTGGTACTAGCGGTTCTTCCGGGGAGCTGTTTTTT.

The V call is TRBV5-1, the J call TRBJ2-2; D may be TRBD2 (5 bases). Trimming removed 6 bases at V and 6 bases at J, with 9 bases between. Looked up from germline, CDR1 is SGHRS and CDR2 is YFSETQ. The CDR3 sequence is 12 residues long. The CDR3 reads CASTPEAGELFF. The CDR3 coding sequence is TGCGCCAGCACCCCGGAGGCCGGGGAGCTGTTTTTT.

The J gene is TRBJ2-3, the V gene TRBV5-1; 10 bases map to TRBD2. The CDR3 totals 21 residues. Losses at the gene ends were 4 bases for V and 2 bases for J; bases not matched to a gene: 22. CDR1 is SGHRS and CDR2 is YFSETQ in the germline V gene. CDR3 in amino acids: CASSQDRPYPLAGAPTDTQYF. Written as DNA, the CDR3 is TGCGCCAGCAGCCAGGACAGACCCTACCCTCTAGCGGGAGCACCCACAGATACGCAGTATTTT.

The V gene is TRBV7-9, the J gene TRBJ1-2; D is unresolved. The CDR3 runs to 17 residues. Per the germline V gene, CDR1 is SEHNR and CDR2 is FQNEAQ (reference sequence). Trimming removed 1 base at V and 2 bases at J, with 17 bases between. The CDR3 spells CASSLEDRRIYNYGYTF. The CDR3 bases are TGTGCCAGCAGCTTAGAAGATCGCAGGATATACAACTATGGCTACACCTTC.

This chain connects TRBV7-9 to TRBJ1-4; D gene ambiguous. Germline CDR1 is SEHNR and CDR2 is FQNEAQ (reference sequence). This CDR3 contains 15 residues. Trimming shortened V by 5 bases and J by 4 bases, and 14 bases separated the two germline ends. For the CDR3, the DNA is TGTGCCAGCAGCCTAGGGCCCACCCGTAATGAAAAACTGTTTTTT. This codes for CASSLGPTRNEKLFF.